The present T cell receptor beta chain was sequenced within a study of T cell responses to AZD1222 COVID-19 vaccine. Findings and caveats of the study: Reports indicate that nearly half of spike-specific TCRs are directed at unmutated variant regions. Females outnumbered males among donors, who were mostly white British; clonal diversity was possibly underestimated.

A remark on this clone: Antigen unknown.

The protocol was immunoSEQ multiplex PCR, while the TCRdb copy is restricted to in-frame clones and leaves out a portion. The table includes about 91,000 clones, about 90% detected once. Germline CDR1 is SGDLS and CDR2 is YYNGEE. V lost 4 bases and J lost 0, with 8 bases in between. The length of the CDR3 is 15 residues. Second-dose recipients at about 4 or about 12 weeks were treated as one pooled group. V is TRBV9 and J is TRBJ1-6, with unresolved D. Sequenced here: peripheral blood, sampled 28 days after the second AZD1222 dose. The clonotype originates from an adult who received the AZD1222 COVID-19 vaccine. CDR3: CASSPGSSYNSPLHF. Written as DNA, the CDR3 is TGTGCCAGCAGCCCCGGAAGCTCCTATAATTCACCCCTCCACTTT.